This T cell receptor beta chain was retrieved from a study of T cells after posttransplantation cyclophosphamide. This related bone marrow graft donor gave peripheral blood on the day of marrow donation. Study results and limitations: TRB clonality was highly associated with recipient CMV seropositivity and reactivation.

The table lists this clone with many counts. Its antigen is still unknown. Unmatched junction bases numbered 4, after V lost 6 bases and J lost 2 bases. This CDR3 has 15 residues. Per germline, CDR1 MNHEY and CDR2 SVGEGT. Repertoires were generated with immunoSEQ multiplex PCR, while TCRdb's copy carries only in-frame clones and drops some. The sample contains fewer than 35,000 clones, none of them singletons. The chain carries TRBV6-2 or TRBV6-3 and TRBJ2-3; 11 bases line up with TRBD1. The receptor comes from a woman aged 25-40 years in good health and a related stem cell transplant donor. The sequenced sample consisted of PBMCs. The CDR3: CASRPGQGDTDTQYF. In DNA, the CDR3 is TGTGCCAGCAGACCGGGACAGGGGGACACAGATACGCAGTATTTT.